Presented here are 18 T cell receptor beta chains from one specimen sequenced in a study of OX40 agonist ivuxolimab in advanced cancers. Libraries were prepared by immunoSEQ multiplex PCR; TCRdb keeps only in-frame clonotypes and omits some of them. Of about 120,000 clones in the sample, around 89% were seen once. This material consisted of CD4+ or CD8+ T cells sorted from blood, taken in a trial of the OX40 agonist ivuxolimab. The receptors stem from an adult with an advanced solid tumor such as melanoma, head and neck, liver or kidney cancer.

The chain has TRBV19 and TRBJ2-1, with 8 positions matching TRBD1. The CDR3 runs to 12 residues. Per the germline V gene, CDR1 is LNHDA and CDR2 is SQIVND (reference sequence). Trimming cost V 9 bases and J 6 bases; bases outside gene matches: 4. CDR3 DNA sequence: TGTGCCAGCCAGGGGGCGCCCAATGAGCAGTTCTTC. Translating gives CASQGAPNEQFF. The full variable domain, with the rest looked up from reference TRBV19 and TRBJ2-1, is DGGITQSPKYLFRKEGQNVTLSCEQNLNHDAMYWYRQDPGQGLRLIYYSQIVNDFQKGDIAEGYSVSREKKESFPLTVTSAQKNPTAFYLCASQGAPNEQFFGPGTRLTVL.

J is TRBJ1-5 and V is TRBV27, with D possibly being TRBD1 (5 bases). CDR3 length: 16 residues. Per germline, CDR1 MNHEY and CDR2 SMNVEV (reference sequence). Trimming cost V 6 bases and J 0 bases, with 15 bases left between them. The CDR3 protein is CASSADTPLSNQPQHF. CDR3 bases: TGTGCCAGCAGCGCGGACACCCCCCTTAGCAATCAGCCCCAGCATTTT.

The J gene is TRBJ2-7, the V gene TRBV30; perhaps TRBD1 as D (8 bases). Germline V CDR1 and CDR2: GTSNPN, SVGIG (reference sequence). Trimming took off 3 bases at V and 6 bases at J, with 12 bases between the two ends. This CDR3 comprises 12 residues. The CDR3 loop is CAWRGGTGEQYF. CDR3 in DNA: TGTGCCTGGAGGGGGGGGACAGGCGAGCAGTACTTC.

The genes are TRBV7-9 and TRBJ1-2; D unresolved. The CDR3 loop spans 12 amino acids. The V end was cut by 3 bases, the J end by 8 bases, with 10 bases between. Germline CDR1 SEHNR, CDR2 FQNEAQ (reference sequence). In nucleotides, the CDR3 is TGTGCCAGCAGCTTCACTGAAGGCGGCTACACCTTC. Its protein product is CASSFTEGGYTF. Together with reference TRBV7-9 and TRBJ1-2, the CDR3 gives the full variable domain: DTGVSQNPRHKITKRGQNVTFRCDPISEHNRLYWYRQTLGQGPEFLTYFQNEAQLEKSRLLSDRFSAERPKGSFSTLEIQRTEQGDSAMYLCASSFTEGGYTFGSGTRLTVV.

This chain uses TRBV27 with TRBJ1-6; the D is unclear. The length of the CDR3 is 15 residues. Trimming removed 6 bases at V and 7 bases at J, with 16 bases between. Germline values: CDR1 MNHEY, CDR2 SMNVEV (reference sequence). The CDR3 reads CASRPRWAENSPLHF. CDR3 nucleotides: TGTGCCAGCAGGCCAAGGTGGGCAGAAAATTCACCCCTCCACTTT.

The chain is built from TRBV11-3 and TRBJ1-1; TRBD1 agrees at 7 bases. V lost 2 bases, J lost 6 bases, and 21 bases stayed unmatched. CDR3 length: 19 residues. Germline values: CDR1 SGHNT, CDR2 YENEEA. CDR3 DNA: TGTGCCAGCAGCTTAACGGGACAGAGAATTTTCCCCCAAGCTGCTGAAGCTTTCTTT. Protein sequence: CASSLTGQRIFPQAAEAFF.

The chain couples TRBV30 to TRBJ2-7; 8 bases fit TRBD1. The ends lost 5 bases at V and 5 bases at J; junction bases unmatched: 5. This CDR3 is 12 amino acids long. Germline CDR1 reads GTSNPN; CDR2 reads SVGIG (reference sequence). The CDR3 DNA sequence: TGTGCCTGGGGTAGACAGGGGAACGAGCAGTACTTC. Residues: CAWGRQGNEQYF.

The V and J genes are TRBV21-1 and TRBJ1-5; no check of the table's D call, TRBD1, against the DNA was made. TRBV21-1 is classified as a pseudogene. This CDR3 contains 19 residues. CDR3 bases: TGTGCCAGCAGCAAACGCTGCCAGGGCGACTTTTATAGCAATCAGCCCCAGCATTTT. Translating it yields CASSKRCQGDFYSNQPQHF.

The chain links TRBV30 to TRBJ1-1; D possibly corresponds to TRBD1 (5 bases). This CDR3 comprises 14 residues. Germline values: CDR1 GTSNPN, CDR2 SVGIG (reference sequence). Trimming cost V 3 bases and J 4 bases, with 15 bases left between them. CDR3 coding DNA: TGTGCCTGGAGGCGTGGGGGGTACAGCACTGAAGCTTTCTTT. This gives the protein CAWRRGGYSTEAFF.

The chain is built from TRBV7-2 and TRBJ2-3; D perhaps matches TRBD1 (6 bases). Looked up from germline, CDR1 is SGHTA and CDR2 is FQGNSA. This CDR3 contains 13 residues. The ends were cut back, 3 bases at V and 6 bases at J, with 10 bases in the middle. CDR3 protein: CASSFERGDTQYF. The CDR3 nucleotides are TGTGCCAGCAGCTTCGAGAGGGGGGATACGCAGTATTTT.

The chain links TRBV28 to TRBJ2-1; D is possibly TRBD1 or TRBD2 (5 bases each). The CDR3 consists of 15 residues. Per the germline V gene, CDR1 is MDHEN and CDR2 is SYDVKM. The V end was cut by 4 bases, the J end by 7 bases, with 17 bases between. Here the CDR3 DNA reads TGTGCCAGCAGTTGGGCCGGGGCGTCGAAAAATGAGCAGTTCTTC. Its translation: CASSWAGASKNEQFF.

Here the CDR3 DNA reads TGTGCCAGCAGTTACCTCGGGACAGGGAATCAGCCCCAGCATTTT. It codes for CASSYLGTGNQPQHF. The chain has TRBV6-5 and TRBJ1-5; 9 bases are a match to TRBD1. The CDR3 totals 15 residues. Germline trimming cut 2 bases from V and 4 bases from J; bases unmatched to any gene: 3. In germline, CDR1 is MNHEY, CDR2 SVGAGI.

The chain couples TRBV6-6 to TRBJ2-3; D gene uncertain. The CDR3 has 14 amino acids. The germline CDR1 and CDR2 sequences are MNHNY and SVGAGI (reference sequence). V dropped 2 bases and J dropped 3 bases, with 9 bases sitting between them. The CDR3: CASSYQERTDTQYF. Written as DNA, the CDR3 is TGTGCCAGCAGTTACCAAGAGAGGACAGATACGCAGTATTTT.

The chain recombines TRBV11-2 with TRBJ2-1; possibly TRBD1 for D (5 bases). V was pared by 3 bases and J by 7 bases, with 16 bases between. The length of the CDR3 is 15 residues. The V gene's germline CDR1 is SGHAT and CDR2 FQNNGV. The CDR3, as DNA: TGTGCCAGCAGCTTTTTTATAGGGGAAGGGAATGAGCAGTTCTTC. This gives the protein CASSFFIGEGNEQFF.

V and J are TRBV18 and TRBJ2-1; D remains ambiguous. The germline V gene has CDR1 KGHSH and CDR2 LQKENI. Trimming took 6 bases from V and 7 from J, leaving 28 bases between them. This CDR3 has 18 amino acids. The CDR3: CASSRRLESADGKNEQFF. CDR3 DNA: TGTGCCAGCTCCCGCCGATTGGAGAGCGCCGATGGGAAGAATGAGCAGTTCTTC.

The V and J genes are TRBV7-2 and TRBJ1-1, with D unresolved. CDR3 length equals 14 residues. Trimming took 1 base from V and 7 from J, leaving 13 bases between them. Germline values: CDR1 SGHTA, CDR2 FQGNSA. CDR3 loop: CASSLVGGIDEAFF. CDR3 coding DNA: TGTGCCAGCAGCTTAGTCGGTGGAATCGATGAAGCTTTCTTT. The complete variable domain, with remaining parts taken from reference TRBV7-2 and TRBJ1-1, reads GAGVSQSPSNKVTEKGKDVELRCDPISGHTALYWYRQSLGQGLEFLIYFQGNSAPDKSGLPSDRFSAERTGGSVSTLTIQRTQQEDSAVYLCASSLVGGIDEAFFGQGTRLTVV.

This chain joins TRBV13 and TRBJ2-1; 12 bases are shared with TRBD1. The CDR3 extends over 17 amino acids. Germline assignment: CDR1 PRHDT and CDR2 FYEKMQ (reference sequence). V lost 5 bases, J lost 11 bases, and 16 bases stayed unmatched. For the CDR3, the DNA is TGTGCCAGCAGCCCCCCCCCGGGACAGGGGGCGGAGCGACAGCAGTTCTTC. Its protein is CASSPPPGQGAERQQFF.

This clone appeared once. The rearrangement joins TRBV25-1 to TRBJ2-1; weak D call: TRBD2 (6 bases). The CDR3 covers 14 residues. V gave up 4 bases and J gave up 1 base, with 8 bases separating them. CDR1 is MGHDK, CDR2 SYGVNS, per germline. In DNA, the CDR3 is TGTGCCAGCAGTGGGAGCGGGTCCTACAATGAGCAGTTCTTC. This encodes CASSGSGSYNEQFF.